The 25 T cell receptor beta chains reported below all come from one sample, sequenced in a study of blood T cells in healthy people across ages. It was with a sample-barcoded 5' primer and a J-beta primer mix that a second PCR of roughly 6 to 11 cycles was run. TCRdb called the 5' RACE reads again in MiXCR, with one record for every CDR3 protein. The sample carries roughly 800,000 distinct CDR3 sequences, roughly 25% recorded once. This same sample was also part of a study on T cells of mothers and their children.

The sequenced material came from blood. Source of these receptors: a boy under 18 in good health.

This clonotype was observed a handful of times. The chain is built from TRBV5-1 and TRBJ2-3; D not certain. Trimming left V 0 bases short and J 2 bases short, with 7 bases between. The CDR3 totals 14 residues. Germline assignment: CDR1 SGHRS and CDR2 YFSETQ. The CDR3 nucleotides read TGCGCCAGCAGCTTGGACGTCTACACAGATACGCAGTATTTT. It codes for CASSLDVYTDTQYF.

This clonotype was detected a few times. The chain couples TRBV27 to TRBJ1-1; D is perhaps TRBD1 (6 bases). Germline V gene data show CDR1 as MNHEY and CDR2 as SMNVEV (reference sequence). The CDR3 runs 14 residues. The V and J ends lost 5 bases and 1 base respectively, with 11 bases between them. As DNA, the CDR3 is TGTGCCAGCAGTGTCAGACAGGCGAACACTGAAGCTTTCTTT. This encodes CASSVRQANTEAFF.

This clonotype was picked up a small number of times. V gene TRBV9 combines with J gene TRBJ2-5; perhaps TRBD1 as D (6 bases). This CDR3 is built from 15 residues. With 0 bases removed from V and 0 bases from J, the gap between germline ends came to 9 bases. From germline, CDR1 is SGDLS and CDR2 YYNGEE. The CDR3 region is CASSVGGQYQETQYF. CDR3 DNA: TGTGCCAGCAGCGTAGGGGGGCAGTACCAAGAGACCCAGTACTTC.

This clonotype was seen repeatedly, ten times or more. This chain uses TRBV5-1 with TRBJ2-5, with 8 bases fitting TRBD2. After removal of 4 bases from V and 7 bases from J, the junction contained 9 bases not matched to a gene. CDR3 size: 14 residues. Germline V lookup: CDR1 SGHRS, CDR2 YFSETQ. CDR3 sequence reads: CASSEPGLGGTQYF. DNA for the CDR3: TGCGCCAGCAGCGAACCGGGACTAGGAGGGACCCAGTACTTC. Variable domain in full (rest from reference TRBV5-1 and TRBJ2-5): KAGVTQTPRYLIKTRGQQVTLSCSPISGHRSVSWYQQTPGQGLQFLFEYFSETQRNKGNFPGRFSGRQFSNSRSEMNVSTLELGDSALYLCASSEPGLGGTQYFGPGTRLLVL.

J is TRBJ2-2 and V is TRBV29-1, with 7 bases fitting TRBD2. After removal of 7 bases from V and 1 base from J, the junction contained 3 bases not matched to a gene. The germline V gene encodes CDR1 SQVTM and CDR2 ANQGSEA. The CDR3 runs 13 residues. The CDR3 reads CSGLAENTGELFF. The CDR3 DNA reads TGCAGCGGTCTAGCGGAGAACACCGGGGAGCTGTTTTTT.

Notes on this clonotype: The junction differs from germline at one of its ends, possibly a read error. Here the CDR3 reads CAGAGEGLAGGLSSYTEQFF. The DNA of the CDR3 is TGTGCCGGCGCCGGCGAGGGACTAGCGGGGGGCTTGAGCTCCTACACTGAGCAGTTCTTC. V is TRBV11-3 and J is TRBJ2-1, with TRBD2 matching 15 bases. CDR3 length: 20 residues. From germline, CDR1 is SGHNT and CDR2 YENEEA.

The chain links TRBV10-3 to TRBJ2-5; 11 bases are a match to TRBD2. This CDR3 has 17 residues. With 6 bases clipped from V and 7 bases from J, the junction kept 16 bases outside the gene matches. The germline gives CDR1 ENHRY, CDR2 SYGVKD. The CDR3 here is CAIRAGLAEGGYGTQYF. In DNA form, the CDR3 reads TGTGCCATCAGGGCGGGACTAGCGGAAGGAGGGTACGGGACCCAGTACTTC.

Here the CDR3 DNA reads TGTGCCAGCAGCTGGAAGACAGAGATACAAGAGACCCAGTACTTC. It encodes CASSWKTEIQETQYF. The chain carries TRBV5-6 and TRBJ2-5; D is perhaps TRBD1 (5 bases). The V end lost 3 bases, the J end lost 2 bases, and 14 bases lay between the germline ends. This CDR3 spans 15 amino acids. Looked up from germline, CDR1 is SGHDT and CDR2 is YYEEEE.

The chain uses TRBV7-8 and TRBJ2-5, with 8 bases matching TRBD1. Germline V gene sequence: CDR1 SGHVS, CDR2 FQNEAQ. This CDR3 region has 14 residues. The V segment lost 6 bases and the J segment 5 bases; nucleotides outside the gene matches: 8. The CDR3 sequence: CASRSGQDFETQYF. DNA of the CDR3: TGTGCCAGCAGGTCGGGACAGGACTTCGAGACCCAGTACTTC.

The gene calls are TRBV3-1 and TRBJ2-3, with TRBD2 matching 9 bases. V lost 5 bases and J lost 0; bases outside the gene matches: 12. This CDR3 is 18 amino acids long. Germline CDR1 reads LGHDT; CDR2 reads YNNKEL (reference sequence). The CDR3 loop reads CASSDYLAGQSSTDTQYF. Here the CDR3 DNA reads TGTGCCAGCAGCGACTATCTAGCGGGGCAATCTAGCACAGATACGCAGTATTTT.

V and J are TRBV15 and TRBJ2-7; tentative D call: TRBD2 (5 bases). CDR1 and CDR2 (germline): LNHNV, YYDKDF (reference sequence). The CDR3 is made up of 15 amino acids. V lost 3 bases to trimming and J lost 1 base, with 13 bases between them. The CDR3 spells CATSSGVGLSYEQYF. The CDR3 coding sequence is TGTGCCACCAGCAGTGGAGTCGGACTTTCCTACGAGCAGTACTTC.

This chain joins TRBV7-6 and TRBJ1-4; TRBD1 is a possible D gene (5 bases). The CDR3 contains 13 residues. Trimming pared 5 bases from V and 8 bases from J, leaving 12 bases between. Looked up from germline, CDR1 is SGHVS and CDR2 is FNYEAQ. The CDR3 bases are TGTGCCAGCAGCCGGGACCTAGCAGAAAAACTGTTTTTT. It translates to CASSRDLAEKLFF.

This clonotype was observed many times. The V call is TRBV3-1, the J call TRBJ1-2; TRBD1 might be the D (6 bases). Germline V gene sequence: CDR1 LGHDT, CDR2 YNNKEL (reference sequence). Between the trimmed V and J ends, which lost 4 bases and 3 bases, there was a span of 12 bases. This CDR3 contains 14 residues. The CDR3 DNA follows: TGTGCCAGCAGCCCCCTAGGGGGGGACTATGGCTACACCTTC. This encodes CASSPLGGDYGYTF.

This clonotype came up a few times. The chain links TRBV28 to TRBJ2-5; 8 bases map to TRBD2. Gene TRBJ2-7 matches the end of the DNA better, so the J call may be wrong. The CDR3 runs to 16 residues. Per the germline V gene, CDR1 is MDHEN and CDR2 is SYDVKM. The CDR3 DNA follows: TGTGCCAGCAGTTTTTCCCTAGCGGGCAGCTCCTACGAGCAGTACTTC. As protein: CASSFSLAGSSYEQYF.

The rearrangement links TRBV4-1 to TRBJ2-7; 7 positions match TRBD1. The CDR3 totals 14 residues. V trimming: 4 bases; J trimming: 9 bases; junction bases outside the gene matches: 12. The germline gives CDR1 MGHRA, CDR2 YSYEKL. CDR3 sequence: CASSLRGQEKGQYF. In DNA form, the CDR3 reads TGCGCCAGCAGCCTCAGAGGACAGGAGAAGGGGCAGTACTTC.

J is TRBJ1-1 and V is TRBV10-3; 7 bases fit TRBD1. Trimming took 2 bases from V and 3 from J; bases not matched to a gene: 6. The CDR3 length is 15 residues. Germline loops: CDR1 ENHRY, CDR2 SYGVKD. The CDR3 DNA sequence: TGTGCCATCAGTGAGAACACAGGGGAAGACACTGAAGCTTTCTTT. Translating it yields CAISENTGEDTEAFF.

The V and J genes are TRBV27 and TRBJ2-7, with 10 bases identical to TRBD1. Per the germline V gene, CDR1 is MNHEY and CDR2 is SMNVEV (reference sequence). V dropped 6 bases and J dropped 6; count of bases not matched to a gene: 11. The CDR3 has 15 residues. The CDR3 region has the DNA TGTGCCAGCAGGGAATCGACAGGGGGCCTGTTCGAGCAGTACTTC. The encoded protein is CASRESTGGLFEQYF.

CDR3 amino acids: CASRPTGNSYEQYF. The CDR3, as DNA: TGTGCCAGCAGACCTACAGGAAACTCCTACGAGCAGTACTTC. This chain links TRBV6-2 or TRBV6-3 with TRBJ2-7; possible D gene TRBD1, 5 bases. The germline V gene encodes CDR1 MNHEY and CDR2 SVGEGT. The CDR3 is 14 residues long. The V end lost 6 bases, the J end lost 0 bases, and 12 bases lay between the germline ends.

CDR3 sequence (DNA): TGTGCCAGCAGTTACTCGTTTATCGGACCCACTGCCTACGAGCAGTACTTC. Protein sequence: CASSYSFIGPTAYEQYF. The chain is built from TRBV6-2 or TRBV6-3 and TRBJ2-7; D unresolved. In germline, CDR1 is MNHEY, CDR2 SVGEGT. Trimming left V 0 bases short and J 2 bases short, with 17 bases between. The CDR3 runs to 17 residues.

Remarks on this clonotype: Germline and junction disagree at one end, which may indicate a read error. The V call is TRBV7-2, the J call TRBJ2-1, with D perhaps matching TRBD1 or TRBD2 (5 bases each). The CDR3 spans 11 residues. From germline, CDR1 is SGHTA and CDR2 FQGNSA. CDR3 sequence reads: CASSSPLGAHF. The CDR3 DNA reads as TGTGCCAGCAGCTCCCCACTAGGGGCCCACTTC.

The chain links TRBV4-2 to TRBJ1-1; D might be TRBD1 (5 bases). CDR1 and CDR2 from the germline V gene are LGHNA and YNFKEQ. The V end was cut by 1 base, the J end by 4 bases, with 16 bases between. The CDR3 has 16 amino acids. CDR3 amino acids: CASSQGEYGGVTEAFF. As DNA, the CDR3 is TGTGCCAGCAGCCAAGGAGAGTATGGGGGGGTCACTGAAGCTTTCTTT.

The chain is built from TRBV7-9 and TRBJ2-1, with 8 bases aligning to TRBD1. Germline-derived CDR1 and CDR2 are SEHNR and FQNEAQ (reference sequence). V gave up 5 bases and J gave up 4 bases; unmatched junction bases: 10. The CDR3 runs to 16 residues. In DNA, the CDR3 is TGTGCCAGCAGCAAAGACTGGACAGGGACTTACAATGAGCAGTTCTTC. This sequence encodes CASSKDWTGTYNEQFF.

This clonotype has only a few counts. V is TRBV23-1 and J is TRBJ2-3; TRBD1 agrees at 12 bases. TRBV23-1 belongs to the ORF category, with a function that is uncertain. There are 14 residues in the CDR3. V shed 6 bases and J 3 bases; nucleotides not matched to a gene: 1. The DNA for the CDR3 is TGCGCCAGCAGGGGACAGGGGGCAACAGATACGCAGTATTTT. It codes for CASRGQGATDTQYF.

The chain couples TRBV12-3 or TRBV12-4 to TRBJ2-5; D is perhaps TRBD1 (5 bases). Trimming pared 1 base from V and 0 bases from J, leaving 18 bases between. The CDR3 is made up of 18 amino acids. In nucleotides, the CDR3 is TGTGCCAGCAGTTTAGTGTTCACAACAGGCATCTACCAAGAGACCCAGTACTTC. Translated, it gives CASSLVFTTGIYQETQYF.

This clonotype was seen only a few times. V and J are TRBV12-3 or TRBV12-4 and TRBJ1-4; 9 bases line up with TRBD1. CDR3 length equals 14 residues. Trimming cost V 6 bases and J 6 bases; bases outside gene matches: 5. CDR3 DNA sequence: TGTGCCAGCAGCCTAGGGACAGGGCATGAAAAACTGTTTTTT. It encodes CASSLGTGHEKLFF.